The T cell receptor (beta chain) described here comes from a study of Ad26.COV2.S vaccination and SARS-CoV-2 variants (dated by TCRdb to the early 2020s). In terms of the full investigation: Donors in the vaccine arm were drawn from COV1001, a phase I-IIa trial of Ad26.COV2.S in healthy adults that was multicentre, randomized, double-blind and placebo-controlled. Throughout the experiments and outcome assessment, investigators stayed blinded to trial group allocation. Dosing of Ad26.COV2.S was intramuscular, at either 5x10^10 or 1x10^11 viral particles, delivered as one shot or as two shots spaced 56 days apart. A total of some 30 samples were included in the TCR-sequenced set, comprising about 20 Ad26.COV2.S vaccine recipients, 5 placebo recipients and 8 SARS-CoV-2 convalescent individuals. TCRbeta repertoire sequencing was used to assess the specificity and breadth of SARS-CoV-2-reactive T cell receptors after Ad26.COV2.S vaccination. Trial participants were randomized into five groups of five: low-dose or high-dose Ad26.COV2.S given once or twice, or placebo on both occasions. Summary of the overall study and its limitations: Substantial breadth of spike-specific CD8+ and CD4+ T cell responses was reported after vaccination. Ad26.COV2.S recipients had higher spike-specific TCR breadth than placebo recipients (P = 0.0014). The study was not powered to compare responses between vaccine doses or regimens. It was noted by the authors that total T cell responses may have been underestimated by the TCR breadth and depth analyses. Comparable non-spike TCR breadth was observed between vaccine and placebo recipients, consistent with only spike being contained in the vaccine.

Via the germline V gene, CDR1 is MDHEN and CDR2 SYDVKM. At the junction V is shortened by 2 bases and J by 3 bases, with 15 bases in between. Inclusive of the bounding cysteine and phenylalanine, the CDR3 is 16 residues long. Only the CDR3 DNA stays, 48 bases, in frame from base 1. As for this clone: It lacks a known antigen. Qualities for individual bases were not recorded, and no much larger clone is one base off.

TCRbeta CDR3 regions were sequenced with the immunoSEQ Assay. After extraction, genomic DNA underwent amplification by bias-controlled multiplex PCR, followed by high-throughput sequencing. From the authors' description of their analysis: To quantify the absolute abundance of every unique TCRbeta CDR3 region, sequences were collapsed and filtered. T cell fraction was estimated by normalizing TCRbeta template counts to usable DNA, with usable DNA measured through amplification of reference genes found in all nucleated cells. Repertoire TCRs were annotated as SARS-CoV-2-specific when V gene, CDR3 amino acid sequence and J gene were exactly matched to a known reactive TCR set. The reference SARS-CoV-2 TCR set was obtained from MIRA and was filtered for enrichment in COVID-19-positive ImmuneCODE repertoires, whereby public or cross-reactive TCRs were removed. Drawing on the MIRA antigens, annotated TCRs were analysed further at the level of specific ORF or position within ORF. Breadth was defined as annotated unique rearrangements over total unique productive rearrangements; depth was the summed frequency of those rearrangements. Group comparisons of TCR breadth used two-sided Wilcoxon rank-sum tests. TCRdb carries this immuneACCESS record with in-frame sequences only. Its versions omit some clonotypes, under half of them owing to an unresolved V gene in the studies checked, with the rest unexplained. V and J calls and clone size come straight from that table; D and trimming were deduced from the DNA. The sample table lists under 550,000 clones, approximately 90% of them with a count of one. Approximately 4% of the sample lies in the top ten.

The intended sense of this specimen's treatment or condition label: some 20 received Ad26.COV2.S at low or high dose, single or two shots; 5 received placebo; per-sample allocation not given. For vaccine and placebo recipients, the sequenced repertoires came from samples collected on day 63 after the first injection. In Cohort 1b, roughly 25 adults aged 18-55 years were enrolled at a single site in Boston, USA, between 29 July and 7 August 2020. As a vaccine, Ad26.COV2.S was a replication-incompetent adenovirus type 26 vector that expressed a prefusion-stabilized SARS-CoV-2 spike protein derived from the original Wuhan strain.

This TCR came from a person aged 18-60 years who received the Ad26.COV2.S COVID-19 vaccine or a placebo. The specimen comprised peripheral blood, sampled in a trial of Ad26.COV2.S vaccine versus placebo. The chain is encoded by TRBV28 joined to TRBJ2-3; the D gene assignment is perhaps TRBD1 or TRBD2, with each matching 6 bases. At the DNA level, the sequence is TGTGCCAGCAGTTTAAGGGGGGCGACTAGGACAGATACGCAGTATTTT. This yields the protein CASSLRGATRTDTQYF.